Below, one TCR beta chain is given with its context. Its antigen is not identified. The data were obtained in a study of cytomegalovirus exposure and HLA in healthy donors. Points from the study as a whole: Later work found that TCR association rates differed between HLA loci; DRB1 had the most and HLA-C the fewest.

In germline, CDR1 is KGHSH, CDR2 LQKENI. The CDR3 runs 15 residues. Trimming cost V 3 bases and J 1 base, with 10 bases left between them. The PCR contained 60 Vbeta and 13 Jbeta primers. Assay: immunoSEQ multiplex PCR; the TCRdb copy retains only in-frame clones and omits some. The sample carries about 130,000 clones, about 82% recorded once. The receptor was isolated from a man aged 25-45 years in good health. The rearrangement joins TRBV18 to TRBJ1-5, with no clear D. Sequences were obtained from PBMCs. CDR3 residues: CASSPGGLSNQPQHF. Here the CDR3 DNA reads TGTGCCAGCTCACCGGGAGGTTTGAGCAATCAGCCCCAGCATTTT.